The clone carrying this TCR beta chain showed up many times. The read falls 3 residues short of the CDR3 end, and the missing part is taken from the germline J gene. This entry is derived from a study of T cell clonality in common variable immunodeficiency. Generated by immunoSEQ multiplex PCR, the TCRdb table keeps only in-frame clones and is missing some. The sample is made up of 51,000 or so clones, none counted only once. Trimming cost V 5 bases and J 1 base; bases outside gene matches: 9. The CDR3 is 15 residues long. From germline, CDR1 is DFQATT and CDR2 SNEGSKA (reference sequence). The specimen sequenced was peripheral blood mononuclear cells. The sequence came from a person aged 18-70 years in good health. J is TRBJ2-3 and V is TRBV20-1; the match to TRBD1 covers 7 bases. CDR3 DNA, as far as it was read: TGCAGTGCTTCCCGACAGGGAAGGGGCACAGATACG. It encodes CSASRQGRGTDT. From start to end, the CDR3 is CSASRQGRGTDTQYF.